The 5 T cell receptor beta chains presented below share a single source sample, sequenced in a study of blood T cell repertoires in COVID-19. The data were produced by immunoSEQ multiplex PCR, yet TCRdb's version contains in-frame clones alone and is incomplete. Among roughly 210,000 clones listed, around 90% were seen once. Input material: PBMCs or T cells enriched from blood (not recorded which). The source is a man between 25 and 39 years old in a cohort exposed to, infected with or recovered from COVID-19 (not recorded which).

The V gene is TRBV19, the J gene TRBJ1-2; tentative D call: TRBD1 (6 bases). The CDR3 consists of 18 residues. Germline assignment: CDR1 LNHDA and CDR2 SQIVND (reference sequence). Trimming shortened V by 0 bases and J by 8 bases, and 25 bases separated the two germline ends. Here the CDR3 DNA reads TGTGCCAGTAGTATAGATCTGAGGGGGTACAGGATCGTCGGCGGCTACACCTTC. Translating gives CASSIDLRGYRIVGGYTF. The complete variable domain, with remaining parts taken from reference TRBV19 and TRBJ1-2, reads DGGITQSPKYLFRKEGQNVTLSCEQNLNHDAMYWYRQDPGQGLRLIYYSQIVNDFQKGDIAEGYSVSREKKESFPLTVTSAQKNPTAFYLCASSIDLRGYRIVGGYTFGSGTRLTVV.

The table lists this clone with many counts. This sequence joins TRBV27 and TRBJ2-5; the D gene is possibly TRBD1 (5 bases). In germline, CDR1 is MNHEY, CDR2 SMNVEV (reference sequence). Trimming cost V 1 base and J 4 bases, with 13 bases left between them. The CDR3 is made up of 15 amino acids. DNA of the CDR3: TGTGCCAGCAGTTTATGGCAGGGAAACGGAGAGACCCAGTACTTC. Its protein is CASSLWQGNGETQYF.

The V and J genes are TRBV7-9 and TRBJ2-1; D not certain. Trimming pared 3 bases from V and 8 bases from J, leaving 14 bases between. Germline V lookup: CDR1 SEHNR, CDR2 FQNEAQ (reference sequence). This CDR3 has 14 residues. CDR3 region: CASSLSSFPHEQFF. In DNA, the CDR3 is TGTGCCAGCAGCTTGAGCTCTTTTCCCCATGAGCAGTTCTTC.

The chain employs TRBV3-1 (or the pseudogene TRBV3-2) and TRBJ1-1, with TRBD1 matching 7 bases. Losses at the gene ends were 3 bases for V and 7 bases for J; bases not matched to a gene: 8. The CDR3 is made up of 14 amino acids. Germline CDR1 is LGHDT and CDR2 is YNNKEL (reference sequence). CDR3 sequence reads: CASSHRDRSNEAFF. The DNA for the CDR3 is TGTGCCAGCAGCCACCGGGACAGATCAAATGAAGCTTTCTTT.

This chain links TRBV19 with TRBJ1-2, with 8 bases identical to TRBD1. CDR1 LNHDA and CDR2 SQIVND come from the germline V gene (reference sequence). The junction had 8 bases not matched to a gene; V was cut back by 3 bases and J by 5 bases. The CDR3 is 15 amino acids. The CDR3 is CASSIPDREVYGYTF. The CDR3 DNA reads as TGTGCCAGTAGTATTCCGGACAGGGAGGTGTATGGCTACACCTTC.